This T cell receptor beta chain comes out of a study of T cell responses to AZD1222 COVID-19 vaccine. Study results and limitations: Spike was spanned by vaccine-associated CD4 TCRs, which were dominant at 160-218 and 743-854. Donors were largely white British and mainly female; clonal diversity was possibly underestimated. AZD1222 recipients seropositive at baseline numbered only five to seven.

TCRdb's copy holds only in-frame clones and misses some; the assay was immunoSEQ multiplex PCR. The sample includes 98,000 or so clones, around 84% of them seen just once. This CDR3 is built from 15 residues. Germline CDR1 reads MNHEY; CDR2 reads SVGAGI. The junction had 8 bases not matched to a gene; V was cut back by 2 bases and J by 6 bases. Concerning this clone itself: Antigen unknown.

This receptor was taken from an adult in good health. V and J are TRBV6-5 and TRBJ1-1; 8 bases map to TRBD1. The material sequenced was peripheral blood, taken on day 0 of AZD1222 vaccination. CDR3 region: CASSYSSGGLPEAFF. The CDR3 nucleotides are TGTGCCAGCAGTTACAGCTCAGGGGGCCTACCTGAAGCTTTCTTT.